This T cell receptor beta chain was identified during a study of T cell repertoires in cytomegalovirus infection. Overall study: Shared public TCR beta signatures pointed to both CMV infection and a matching HLA type. Study-level results: CMV carriers with the relevant HLA were identified by cumulative public TCR beta family frequency. The ex vivo response showed dominance by HLA-C-restricted CMV-specific TCR beta clonotypes.

TCRdb recomputed calls from the reads with MiXCR, one row per CDR3 protein. The repertoire has 160,000 or so distinct CDR3 sequences, 17% of them found once; the top ten carry approximately 18%. Germline V lookup: CDR1 MGHDK, CDR2 SYGVNS. The CDR3 spans 13 residues. Trimming took off 4 bases at V and 12 bases at J, with 18 bases between the two ends. This clonotype turned up a few times. Its antigen is undetermined. Source material: CD8+ T cells from PBMCs. The chain uses TRBV25-1 and TRBJ1-1; possibly TRBD1 for D (6 bases). The sequence was obtained from a human donor in good health (CMV status not recorded). Some clones in this sample may be carry-over from other donors' samples. The CDR3 DNA reads as TGTGCCAGCAGTGGTGGGGGCCCTTCTTGGACTTTCTTT. It codes for CASSGGGPSWTFF.